There are a few counts of the clone carrying this T cell receptor beta chain. The antigen remains unidentified. The data derive from a study of response to subunit inactivated influenza vaccine. Whole-study results and caveats: It was the authors' suggestion that each seasonal influenza vaccination recruits few new T cells.

TCRdb ran MiXCR on the RT-PCR reads and lists one entry per CDR3 protein. The top ten hold more than 9% of the sample, which has fewer than 800,000 distinct CDR3 sequences, 15% to 19% seen once. Germline V gene sequence: CDR1 SQVTM, CDR2 ANQGSEA. The CDR3 spans 13 residues. V lost 6 bases and J 8 bases, leaving 16 bases between the germline ends. The sequence was obtained from a man aged 45-65 years who received an inactivated influenza vaccine. Source: PBMCs from blood, taken 11 to 12 days after vaccination. The gene calls are TRBV29-1 and TRBJ1-4; a possible D gene is TRBD1 (6 bases). CDR3 nucleotides: TGCAGCGTGGGTACAGGGAGCCGGGAAAAACTGTTTTTT. This gives the protein CSVGTGSREKLFF. Full variable domain (remainder filled in from reference TRBV29-1 and TRBJ1-4): SAVISQKPSRDICQRGTSLTIQCQVDSQVTMMFWYRQQPGQSLTLIATANQGSEATYESGFVIDKFPISRPNLTFSTLTVSNMSPEDSSIYLCSVGTGSREKLFFGSGTQLSVL.